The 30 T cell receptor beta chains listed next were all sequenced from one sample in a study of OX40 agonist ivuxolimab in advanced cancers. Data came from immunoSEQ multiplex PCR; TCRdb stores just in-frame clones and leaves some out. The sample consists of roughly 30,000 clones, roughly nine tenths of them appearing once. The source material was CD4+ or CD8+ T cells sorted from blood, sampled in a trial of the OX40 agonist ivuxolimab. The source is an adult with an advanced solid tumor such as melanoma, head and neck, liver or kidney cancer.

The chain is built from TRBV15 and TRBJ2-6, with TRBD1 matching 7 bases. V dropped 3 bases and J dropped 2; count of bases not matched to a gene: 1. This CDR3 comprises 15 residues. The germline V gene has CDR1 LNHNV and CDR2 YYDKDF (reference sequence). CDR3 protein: CATSSTGAGANVLTF. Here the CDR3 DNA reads TGTGCCACCAGCAGTACAGGGGCTGGGGCCAACGTCCTGACTTTC.

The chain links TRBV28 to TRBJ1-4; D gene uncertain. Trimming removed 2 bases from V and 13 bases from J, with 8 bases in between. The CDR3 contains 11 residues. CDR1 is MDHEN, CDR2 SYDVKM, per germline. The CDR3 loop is CASSLGQVLFF. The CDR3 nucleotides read TGTGCCAGCAGTTTAGGGCAGGTACTGTTTTTT.

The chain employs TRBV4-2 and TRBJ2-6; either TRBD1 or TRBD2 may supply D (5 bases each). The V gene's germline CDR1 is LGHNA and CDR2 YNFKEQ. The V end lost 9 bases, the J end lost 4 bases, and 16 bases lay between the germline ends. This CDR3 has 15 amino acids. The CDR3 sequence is CASSYRGLGANVLTF. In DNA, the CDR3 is TGTGCCAGTTCCTATCGGGGCCTAGGGGCCAACGTCCTGACTTTC.

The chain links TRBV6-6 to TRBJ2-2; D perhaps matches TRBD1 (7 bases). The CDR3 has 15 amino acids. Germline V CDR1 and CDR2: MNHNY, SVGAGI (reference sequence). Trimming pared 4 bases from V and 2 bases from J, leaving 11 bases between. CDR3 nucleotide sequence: TGTGCCAGCAGTTCACAGGGGACTAACACCGGGGAGCTGTTTTTT. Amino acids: CASSSQGTNTGELFF.

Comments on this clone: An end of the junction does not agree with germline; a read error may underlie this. CDR3 amino acids: CASSSQGTREIQYF. CDR3 nucleotide sequence: TGTGCCAGCAGCTCCCAGGGGACCCGAGAGATCCAGTACTTC. This rearrangement joins TRBV13 to TRBJ2-5; D might be TRBD1 (6 bases). The CDR3 sequence is 14 residues long. CDR1 is PRHDT and CDR2 is FYEKMQ in the germline V gene (reference sequence).

The CDR3 bases are TGCGCCAGCAGCCAACCAGGAATAGACGAACAGTTCTTC. It translates to CASSQPGIDEQFF. The chain links TRBV4-1 to TRBJ2-1; D gene unclear. The length of the CDR3 is 13 residues. Germline loops: CDR1 MGHRA, CDR2 YSYEKL. Trimming shortened V by 2 bases and J by 13 bases, and 15 bases separated the two germline ends.

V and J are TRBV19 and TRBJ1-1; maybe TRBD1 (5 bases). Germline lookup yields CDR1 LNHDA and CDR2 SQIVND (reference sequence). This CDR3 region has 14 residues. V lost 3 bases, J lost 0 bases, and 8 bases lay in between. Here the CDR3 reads CASSIMGVNTEAFF. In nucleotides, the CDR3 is TGTGCCAGTAGTATCATGGGGGTGAACACTGAAGCTTTCTTT.

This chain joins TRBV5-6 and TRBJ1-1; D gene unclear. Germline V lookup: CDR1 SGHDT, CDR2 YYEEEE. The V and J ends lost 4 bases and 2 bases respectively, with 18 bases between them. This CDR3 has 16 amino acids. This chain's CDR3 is CASSGVPQLGNTEAFF. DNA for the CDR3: TGTGCCAGCAGCGGGGTCCCCCAGTTAGGAAACACTGAAGCTTTCTTT.

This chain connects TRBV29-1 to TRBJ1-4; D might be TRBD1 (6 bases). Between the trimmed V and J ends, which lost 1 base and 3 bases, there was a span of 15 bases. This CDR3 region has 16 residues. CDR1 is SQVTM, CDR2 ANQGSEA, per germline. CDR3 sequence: CSVEVSGGASNEKLFF. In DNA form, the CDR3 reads TGCAGCGTTGAAGTCAGTGGGGGCGCCTCTAATGAAAAACTGTTTTTT.

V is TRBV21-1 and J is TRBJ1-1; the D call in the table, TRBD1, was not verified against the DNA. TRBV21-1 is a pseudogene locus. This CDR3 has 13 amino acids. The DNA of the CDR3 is TGTGCCAGCAGCTCAAGCCGGGACAGTAAAGCTTTCTTT. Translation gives CASSSSRDSKAFF.

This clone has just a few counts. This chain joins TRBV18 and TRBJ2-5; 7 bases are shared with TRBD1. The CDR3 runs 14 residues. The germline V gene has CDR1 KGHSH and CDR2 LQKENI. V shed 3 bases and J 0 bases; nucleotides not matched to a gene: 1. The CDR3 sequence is CASSPGQNQETQYF. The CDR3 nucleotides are TGTGCCAGCTCACCGGGACAGAACCAAGAGACCCAGTACTTC.

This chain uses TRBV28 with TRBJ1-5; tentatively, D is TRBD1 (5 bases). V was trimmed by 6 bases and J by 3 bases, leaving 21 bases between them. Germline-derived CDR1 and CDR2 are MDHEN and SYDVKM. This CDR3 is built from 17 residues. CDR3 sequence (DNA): TGTGCCAGCAGCCCCTTTGTCGGTAGGGGCTCCAATCAGCCCCAGCATTTT. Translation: CASSPFVGRGSNQPQHF.

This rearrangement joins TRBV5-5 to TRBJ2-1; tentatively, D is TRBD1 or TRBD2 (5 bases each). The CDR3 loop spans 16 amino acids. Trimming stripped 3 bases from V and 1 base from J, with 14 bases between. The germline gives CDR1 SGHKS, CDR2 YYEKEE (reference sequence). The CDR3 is CASSSLWGWSYNEQFF. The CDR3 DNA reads TGTGCCAGCAGCTCCCTTTGGGGGTGGTCCTACAATGAGCAGTTCTTC. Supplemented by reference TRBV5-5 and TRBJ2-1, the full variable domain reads DAGVTQSPTHLIKTRGQQVTLRCSPISGHKSVSWYQQVLGQGPQFIFQYYEKEERGRGNFPDRFSARQFPNYSSELNVNALLLGDSALYLCASSSLWGWSYNEQFFGPGTRLTVL.

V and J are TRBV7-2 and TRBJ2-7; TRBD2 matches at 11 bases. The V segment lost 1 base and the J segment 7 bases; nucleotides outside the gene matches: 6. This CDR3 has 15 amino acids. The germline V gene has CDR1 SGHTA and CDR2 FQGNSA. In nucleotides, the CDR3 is TGTGCCAGCAGCTTAGGGGGACTAGCGGCCTTGGAGCAGTACTTC. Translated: CASSLGGLAALEQYF.

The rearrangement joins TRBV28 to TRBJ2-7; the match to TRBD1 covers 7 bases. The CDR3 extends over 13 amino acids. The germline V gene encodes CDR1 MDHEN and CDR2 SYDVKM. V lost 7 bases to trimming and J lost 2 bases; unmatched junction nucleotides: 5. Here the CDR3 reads CASTGTETYEQYF. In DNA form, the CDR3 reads TGTGCCAGCACCGGGACAGAGACCTACGAGCAGTACTTC.

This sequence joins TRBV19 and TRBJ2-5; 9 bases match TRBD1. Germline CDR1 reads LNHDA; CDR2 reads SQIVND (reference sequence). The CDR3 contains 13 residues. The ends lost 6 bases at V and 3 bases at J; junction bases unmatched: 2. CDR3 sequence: CASSRQGEETQYF. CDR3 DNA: TGTGCCAGTAGCCGACAGGGGGAAGAGACCCAGTACTTC.

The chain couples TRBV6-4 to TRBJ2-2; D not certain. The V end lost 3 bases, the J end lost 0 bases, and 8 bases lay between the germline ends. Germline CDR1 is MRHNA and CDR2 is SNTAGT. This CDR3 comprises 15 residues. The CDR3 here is CASSEGGANTGELFF. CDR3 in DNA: TGTGCCAGCAGTGAAGGCGGAGCGAACACCGGGGAGCTGTTTTTT.

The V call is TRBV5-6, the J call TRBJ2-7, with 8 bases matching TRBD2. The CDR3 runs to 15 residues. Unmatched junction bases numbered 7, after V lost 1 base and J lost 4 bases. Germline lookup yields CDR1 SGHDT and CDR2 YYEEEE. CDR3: CASSLTWTSFYEQYF. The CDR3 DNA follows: TGTGCCAGCAGCTTGACGTGGACTAGCTTTTACGAGCAGTACTTC. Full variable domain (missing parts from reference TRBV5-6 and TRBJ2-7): DAGVTQSPTHLIKTRGQQVTLRCSPKSGHDTVSWYQQALGQGPQFIFQYYEEEERQRGNFPDRFSGHQFPNYSSELNVNALLLGDSALYLCASSLTWTSFYEQYFGPGTRLTVT.

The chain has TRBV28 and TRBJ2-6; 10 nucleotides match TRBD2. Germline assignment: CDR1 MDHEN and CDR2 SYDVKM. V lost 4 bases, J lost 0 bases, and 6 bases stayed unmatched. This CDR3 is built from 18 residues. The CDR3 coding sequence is TGTGCCAGCAGTTCTAGCGGGAGTTCTATCTCTGGGGCCAACGTCCTGACTTTC. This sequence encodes CASSSSGSSISGANVLTF.

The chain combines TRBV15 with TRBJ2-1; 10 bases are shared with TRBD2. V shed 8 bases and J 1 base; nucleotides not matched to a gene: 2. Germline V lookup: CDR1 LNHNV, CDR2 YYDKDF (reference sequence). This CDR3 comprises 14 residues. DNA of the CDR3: TGTGCCACCGTACTAGCGGGATCCTACAATGAGCAGTTCTTC. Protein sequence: CATVLAGSYNEQFF.

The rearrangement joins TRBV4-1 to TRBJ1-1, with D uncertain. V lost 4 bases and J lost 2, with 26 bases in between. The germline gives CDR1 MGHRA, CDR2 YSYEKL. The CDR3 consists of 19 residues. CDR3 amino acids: CASSPDFFRMGQTNTEAFF. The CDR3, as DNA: TGCGCCAGCAGCCCAGATTTCTTCCGCATGGGCCAAACTAACACTGAAGCTTTCTTT.

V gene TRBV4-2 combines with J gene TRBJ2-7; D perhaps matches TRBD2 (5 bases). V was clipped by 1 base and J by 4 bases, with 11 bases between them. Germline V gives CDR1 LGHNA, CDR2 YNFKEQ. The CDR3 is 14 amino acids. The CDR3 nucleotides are TGTGCCAGCAGCCAAGGGACTGCCGGTTACGAGCAGTACTTC. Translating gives CASSQGTAGYEQYF.

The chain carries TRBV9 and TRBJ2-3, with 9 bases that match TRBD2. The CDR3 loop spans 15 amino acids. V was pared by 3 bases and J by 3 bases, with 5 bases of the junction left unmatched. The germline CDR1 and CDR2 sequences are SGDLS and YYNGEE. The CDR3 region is CASSGEREATDTQYF. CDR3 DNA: TGTGCCAGCAGCGGGGAGCGGGAGGCGACAGATACGCAGTATTTT.

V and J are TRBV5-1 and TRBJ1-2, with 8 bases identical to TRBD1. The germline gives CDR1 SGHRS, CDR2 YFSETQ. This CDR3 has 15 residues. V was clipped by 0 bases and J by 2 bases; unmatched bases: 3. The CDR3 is CASSLGQGQNYGYTF. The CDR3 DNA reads TGCGCCAGCAGCTTGGGACAGGGGCAGAACTATGGCTACACCTTC.

The CDR3 DNA is TGTGCCAGCAGCGAGGTGGGAGGGAGCAGGGGTGAGCAGTTCTTC. Translated, it gives CASSEVGGSRGEQFF. The J gene is TRBJ2-1, the V gene TRBV7-3, with a possible D match to TRBD2 (7 bases). This CDR3 spans 15 amino acids. Per the germline V gene, CDR1 is SGHTA and CDR2 is FQGTGA. The germline V and J ends were trimmed by 5 bases and 9 bases, with 20 bases remaining between them.

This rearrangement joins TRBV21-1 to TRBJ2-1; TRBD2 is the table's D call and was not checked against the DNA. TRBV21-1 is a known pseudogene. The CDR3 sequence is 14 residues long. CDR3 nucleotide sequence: TGTGCCAGCAGCAAAGTCTGCTCCTACAATGAGCAGTTCTTC. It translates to CASSKVCSYNEQFF.

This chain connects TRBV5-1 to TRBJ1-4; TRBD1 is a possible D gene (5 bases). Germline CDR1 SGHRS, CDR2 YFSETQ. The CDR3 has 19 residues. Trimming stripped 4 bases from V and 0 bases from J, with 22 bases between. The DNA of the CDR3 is TGCGCCAGCAGCCTAGGAATCCGGGACCGAGCAGCAACTAATGAAAAACTGTTTTTT. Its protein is CASSLGIRDRAATNEKLFF.

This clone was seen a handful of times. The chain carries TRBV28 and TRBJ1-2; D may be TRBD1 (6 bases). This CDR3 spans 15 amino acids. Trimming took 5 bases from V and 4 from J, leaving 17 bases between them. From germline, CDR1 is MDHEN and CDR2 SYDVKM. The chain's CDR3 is CASSPDRRSPYGYTF. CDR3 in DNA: TGTGCCAGCAGTCCAGACAGGCGAAGCCCCTATGGCTACACCTTC.

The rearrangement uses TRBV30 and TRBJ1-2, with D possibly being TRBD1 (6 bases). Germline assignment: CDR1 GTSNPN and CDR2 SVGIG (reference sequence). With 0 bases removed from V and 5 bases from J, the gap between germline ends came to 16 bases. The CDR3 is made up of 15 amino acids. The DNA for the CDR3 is TGTGCCTGGAGTGTCTCGGCAGGGGACTTTTATGGCTACACCTTC. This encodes CAWSVSAGDFYGYTF.

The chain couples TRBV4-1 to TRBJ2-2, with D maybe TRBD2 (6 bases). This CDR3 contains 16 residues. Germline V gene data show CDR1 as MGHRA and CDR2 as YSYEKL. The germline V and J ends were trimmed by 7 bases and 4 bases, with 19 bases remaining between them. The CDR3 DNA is TGCGCCAGCACTACTCGGGGGTCGTTGAGCACCGGGGAGCTGTTTTTT. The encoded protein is CASTTRGSLSTGELFF.